This T cell receptor (beta chain) originates from a study of shared clonotypes between healthy human individuals. Across the whole study: Donor ages ranged 18 to 49 years: a couple of women, a few men.

Authors' analysis steps: ImmunoSEQ yielded junction-only sequences lacking quality scores, so filtering differed. Measured with immunoSEQ multiplex PCR; TCRdb has only the in-frame clones, and not every one. The DNA gave D and trimming, while V, J and clone size come from that table. The repertoire holds hundreds of thousands of clones, 75% to 80% seen once, with more than 10% in the top ten. General study findings and limits: Few donors limited the genetic and exposure-history diversity represented.

Donors comprised only Caucasian adults living in Nashville, Tennessee. The CDR3 covers 13 residues. Germline values: CDR1 SGHNT, CDR2 YYREEE (reference sequence). V was pared by 1 base and J by 10 bases, with 7 bases of the junction left unmatched. As regards this clone: Its specificity is unknown.

The genes are TRBV5-4 and TRBJ2-7; 8 bases are a match to TRBD2. The sample comprised PBMCs. The TCR was taken from a woman aged 40 to 55 in good health. Some clones in this sample may be carry-over from other donors' samples. The CDR3 nucleotides are TGTGCCAGCAGCTTGTTTGGGGTAGCGGGACAGTACTTC. Protein sequence: CASSLFGVAGQYF.